This TCR beta chain derives from a study of cytomegalovirus exposure and HLA in healthy donors (dated 2017 in TCRdb). With regard to the full study: An earlier analysis of some 600 of the donors reported about 280 Gb of sequence data and 95 million to 140 million unique TCR beta sequences obtained from some 170 million T cells. Approximately 300 gigabases of sequencing data and approximately 93 million unique TCR sequences were included in an early release covering about 700 HLA-typed donors. Among the roughly 400 genotyped donors, 75% to 90% belonged to the genetic ancestry cluster associated with self-reported Caucasian donors. The study aimed to test whether signatures of past pathogen exposure could be identified by cataloging public T cell receptors. The study profiled the T cell repertoires of hundreds of subjects by immunosequencing and related them to cytomegalovirus serostatus. A separate validation cohort of some 130 different subjects was used in addition to the 666-subject first cohort. To predict cytomegalovirus infection status, the study brought together high-throughput TCR immunosequencing, statistical association of individual TCRs with disease status, and machine learning. A later analysis re-examined previously published TCR beta repertoires from roughly 650 donors and added high-resolution HLA genotyping to investigate patterns of TCR occurrence. The later analysis used no new phenotypic data to find candidate immune exposures, relying instead on TCR beta sequences and their occurrence across donors. In an earlier analysis of more than 550 of the donors, high-throughput TCR beta sequencing was used to judge whether each TCR beta V gene segment behaved as functional or pseudogenic. Donor age, sex, ethnicity and CMV serostatus were collected together with the repertoire data. Genome-wide SNP genotypes for about 65% of the 666 donors were used in a later genetic analysis, which treated that subset as a discovery cohort. Every discovery cohort repertoire had been produced on one sequencing platform. Class I and class II HLA loci were covered by the typing at four-digit resolution. Typing coverage varied by locus: about 620-630 donors for A, B, C, DRB1 and DQB1; under 550 for DQA1; around 570 for DPA1; 400 to 480 for DPB1. A few DR-DQ haplotypes were handled as single units for association and clustering because linkage in the cohort was strong. On average, around 240,000 unique TCR beta nucleotide sequences were sequenced per donor among 300 to 500 genotyped donors of the cohort, with roughly 18% of those sequences being non-productive. Findings and caveats that apply to the study as a whole: This cohort had only TCR beta chains sequenced, and the lack of alpha or paired-chain data limited which features could be detected. An earlier analysis of several hundred of the donors showed that most TCR beta V segments appeared in productive rearrangements either about 87% or about 30% of the time, which broadly matched IMGT annotations. Strong co-occurrence of HLA alleles, especially DR and DQ, made assigning TCR associations to individual alleles difficult. In a later analysis, TCR association rates were found to vary across HLA loci, with the most associated TCRs seen for DRB1 alleles and the fewest for HLA-C alleles. The authors suggested that the approach could potentially be extended to other disease states and immunological phenotypes. In a later analysis, HLA-associated TCR beta chains showed more clonal expansion and lower generation probabilities than non-associated chains that were equally common. Linkage disequilibrium might explain the correlated functional status among segregating V segments, but an unknown experimental factor could not be ruled out. Most TCR sequences were seen in very few donors, while some public TCRs were found in many individuals. Immune exposure information for the cohort was limited to CMV serostatus. Because HLA typing was unavailable for some donors at each locus, only the typed subset was used in association tests. A later analysis reported that several top co-occurrence clusters appeared linked to parvovirus B19, influenza, CMV and Epstein-Barr virus. Some IMGT-functional V segments, including TRBV6-2 and TRBV6-3, could not be told apart with the 87-base-pair reads, so those segments were excluded. Presence/absence analyses assumed roughly uniform sequencing depth across donors, an assumption that may not hold. In the study, around 150 TCR beta chains were listed as associated with cytomegalovirus. Three of the identified cytomegalovirus-associated TCR beta chains were confirmed in vitro to be specific for cytomegalovirus antigens. According to a later analysis, most CMV-associated TCR beta chains appeared to be HLA-restricted, and the HLA associations seemed to be driven largely by CMV exposure. Specific HLA alleles were associated with over 15,000 TCR beta sequences at a false discovery rate of 0.05 in a later analysis. According to a later genetic analysis, donors in an Asian-associated ancestry cluster had fewer N-insertions in productive TCRs than the approximately 610-donor mean. A cluster of highly shared sequence variants was judged likely to be a technical artifact of the sequencing pipeline. In both the original and validation cohorts, the classifier was reported to diagnose cytomegalovirus status with high specificity and sensitivity. A further reported finding was that TCR beta sequences accurately predicted the HLA-A and HLA-B alleles for most subjects in the first cohort. An association between a missense DCLRE1C variant and V-gene and J-gene trimming of TCR beta chains was found in a later genetic analysis and replicated in an independent cohort. Because counts were too low, more than 15 rarely observed V segments, including chromosome 9 orphons, were excluded from the earlier analysis of roughly 580 of the donors.

The cohort was made up of roughly 670 healthy bone marrow donors. At the time of sampling, every cohort member was nominally healthy, though immune exposures that went unrecorded were likely present. The donor was CMV seropositive and belonged to the group of 270 or so seropositive cohort members. A peripheral blood sample was provided by each donor, and peripheral blood mononuclear cells were used for TCR beta sequencing. The Qiagen DNeasy Blood Extraction Kit was used to extract genomic DNA from the blood cell samples. The germline V gene provides CDR1 SGDLS and CDR2 YYNGEE. At the junction V is shortened by 4 bases and J by 10 bases, with 18 bases in between. Its CDR3 holds 14 amino acids, cysteine through phenylalanine. This entry keeps only the CDR3 DNA: 42 bases, framed from base 1. The method was the immunoSEQ multiplex PCR assay. For the multiplex PCR, a mixture combining 60 forward primers for TCR Vbeta segments and 13 reverse primers for TCR Jbeta segments was used. A multiplex PCR assay on genomic DNA amplified the CDR3 region of rearranged TCR beta genes. On the Illumina HiSeq System, the amplified TCR beta libraries were sequenced as 87-base-pair reads. The original pipeline was this. Across the roughly 640 repertoires, a later analysis counted tens of millions of unique TCR beta chains, roughly 11 million of which were shared by at least two donors. A nearest-neighbor algorithm error-corrected the raw reads and collapsed the reads into unique sequences, merging closely related sequences to remove PCR and sequencing errors. Alignment of CDR3 sequences to IMGT reference sequences was used to assign V, D and J gene segments. For a sequence to be retained, a match of at least six nucleotides to both a V gene segment and a J gene segment was required. Rearrangements were classified as productive when the CDR3 lacked stop codons and remained in frame with V and J, and all other rearrangements were classified as non-productive. CDR3 was defined according to IMGT convention as the region running from the second conserved V-encoded cysteine to the conserved J-encoded phenylalanine. In an earlier analysis of more than 550 of the donors, sequences lacking an unambiguous match to a single V gene segment were excluded. An earlier analysis of some 610 of the donors called V segments functional above 56.7% productive rearrangements and segregating when the between-donor standard deviation exceeded 5%. A statistical classification framework was built to diagnose cytomegalovirus status from the catalog of TCR beta chain sequences. In a later analysis, TCR nucleotide sequences were compared against IMGT/GENE-DB human TR gene sequences so that V and J genes could be assigned. In a later analysis, CDR3 sequences and most-parsimonious VDJ recombination scenarios were assigned using the TCRdist pipeline. In a later analysis, every TCR beta chain was defined by the combination of its CDR3 amino acid sequence and its V-gene family, and reads without a unique V-gene family were dropped. As a way to deal with suspected cross-contamination and a sequencing artifact, a later analysis dropped hundreds of nucleotide sequences that were highly shared and had low generation probability. In a later analysis, a clonal expansion index was calculated for each public chain from normalized within-repertoire ranks of inferred template counts. A later analysis computed generation probabilities with a VDJ recombination model fitted to out-of-frame rearrangements, and checked the results against IGoR. In a later analysis, TCR-TCR, TCR-HLA and TCR-CMV co-occurrence was scored with hypergeometric tests, and a repertoire-size bias correction was applied to TCR pairs. To estimate false discovery rates, a later analysis permuted the HLA or CMV assignments 20 times. In a later analysis, co-occurring TCRs were grouped with DBSCAN, and TCRdist sequence similarity was added when clustering was performed within HLA-allele-positive subsets. Repertoires with fewer than 30,000 or more than 120,000 public chains, plus five repertoires with anomalous nucleotide sharing, were excluded from co-occurrence clustering. This immuneACCESS table, as held by TCRdb, lists in-frame sequences with V and J called but not all clones. Of the missing ones, under half trace to an unresolved V gene in checked studies; the others have no known cause. V, J and clone size are those of that table, while D and trimming were read from the DNA. The sample table records 120,000 or so clones; approximately 76% of these occur just once. The ten largest account for approximately 30% of the sample.

Points on this clone: No cognate antigen has been identified for it. The input lacks base qualities; no much larger clone sits a single base away.

The chain employs TRBV9 and TRBJ2-1; TRBD2 is a weak D gene call, 5 bases matching. The receptor comes from a man aged 55 to 70 in good health and CMV-seropositive. The sequencing sample was made of PBMCs. The CDR3 has the sequence CASSLGLDYMEQFF. The DNA reads as follows: TGTGCCAGCAGCTTAGGACTTGACTACATGGAGCAGTTCTTC. The full variable domain, with segments outside the CDR3 supplied by the reference TRBV9 and TRBJ2-1 proteins, appears as DSGVTQTPKHLITATGQRVTLRCSPRSGDLSVYWYQQSLDQGLQFLIQYYNGEERAKGNILERFSAQQFPDLHSELNLSSLELGDSALYFCASSLGLDYMEQFFGPGTRLTVL.